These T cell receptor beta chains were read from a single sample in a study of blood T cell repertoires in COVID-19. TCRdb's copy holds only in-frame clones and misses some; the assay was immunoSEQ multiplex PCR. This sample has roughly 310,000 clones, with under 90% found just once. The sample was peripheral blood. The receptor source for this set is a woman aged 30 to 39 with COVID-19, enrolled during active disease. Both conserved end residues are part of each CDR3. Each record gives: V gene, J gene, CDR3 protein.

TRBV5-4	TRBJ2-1	CASSLAKGLAGGHEQFF
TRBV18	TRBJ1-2	CASSPPRTGVSYGYTF
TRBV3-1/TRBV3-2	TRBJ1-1	CASSPQTGMNTEAFF
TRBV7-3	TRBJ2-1	CASSIRTSASYNEQFF
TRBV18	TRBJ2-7	CASSPRTGSYEQYF
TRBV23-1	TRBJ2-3	CASSQSWEGRGNTDTQYF
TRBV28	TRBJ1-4	CASSLTDSGVGNEKLFF
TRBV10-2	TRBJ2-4	CASIPRGGLAVAKNIQYF
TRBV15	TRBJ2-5	CATQGGLRETQYF
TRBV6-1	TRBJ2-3	CASSEALAGATDTQYF
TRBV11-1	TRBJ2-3	CASSSRTSGSRDTQYF
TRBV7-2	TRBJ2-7	CASSQASGSSSYEQYF